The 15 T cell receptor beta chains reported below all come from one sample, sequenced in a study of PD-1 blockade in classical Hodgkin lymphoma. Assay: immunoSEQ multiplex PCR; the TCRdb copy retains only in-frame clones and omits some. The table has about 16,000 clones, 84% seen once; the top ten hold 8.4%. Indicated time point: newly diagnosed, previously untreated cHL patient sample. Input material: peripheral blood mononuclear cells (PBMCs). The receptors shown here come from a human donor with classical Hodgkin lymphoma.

In DNA form, the CDR3 reads TGTGCCAGCAGTCAAGTAGCGGGACCCCTAGGGGAGACCCAGTACTTC. Protein product: CASSQVAGPLGETQYF. The J gene is TRBJ2-5, the V gene TRBV27; the match to TRBD2 covers 8 bases. The length of the CDR3 is 16 residues. V lost 5 bases to trimming and J lost 5 bases; unmatched junction nucleotides: 13. CDR1 and CDR2 (germline): MNHEY, SMNVEV (reference sequence).

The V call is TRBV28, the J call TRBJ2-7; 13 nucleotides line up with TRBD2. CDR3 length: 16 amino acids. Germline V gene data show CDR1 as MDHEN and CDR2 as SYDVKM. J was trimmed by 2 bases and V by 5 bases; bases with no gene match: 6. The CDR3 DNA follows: TGTGCCAGCAGTACCTATGGACTAGCGGGGGCCTACGAGCAGTACTTC. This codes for CASSTYGLAGAYEQYF.

The CDR3 is CASSNPGWDTEAFF. The CDR3 region has the DNA TGTGCCAGCAGTAATCCGGGGTGGGACACTGAAGCTTTCTTT. This chain links TRBV28 with TRBJ1-1; D gene unclear. The CDR3 consists of 14 residues. Looked up from germline, CDR1 is MDHEN and CDR2 is SYDVKM. Trimming removed 5 bases from V and 3 bases from J, with 13 bases in between. Filled out from reference TRBV28 and TRBJ1-1, the complete variable domain reads DVKVTQSSRYLVKRTGEKVFLECVQDMDHENMFWYRQDPGLGLRLIYFSYDVKMKEKGDIPEGYSVSREKKERFSLILESASTNQTSMYLCASSNPGWDTEAFFGQGTRLTVV.

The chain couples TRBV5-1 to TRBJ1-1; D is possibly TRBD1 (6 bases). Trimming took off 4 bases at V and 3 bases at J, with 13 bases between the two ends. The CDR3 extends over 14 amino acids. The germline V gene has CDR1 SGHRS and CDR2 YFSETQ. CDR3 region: CASSAIQGYTEAFF. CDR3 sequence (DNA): TGCGCCAGCAGCGCGATTCAGGGGTACACTGAAGCTTTCTTT.

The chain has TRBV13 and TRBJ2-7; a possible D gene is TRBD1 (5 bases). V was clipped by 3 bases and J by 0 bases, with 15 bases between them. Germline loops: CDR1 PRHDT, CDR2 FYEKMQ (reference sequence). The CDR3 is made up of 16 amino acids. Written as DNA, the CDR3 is TGTGCCAGCAGCTTTTATAAGGGGCACCGCTCCTACGAGCAGTACTTC. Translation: CASSFYKGHRSYEQYF.

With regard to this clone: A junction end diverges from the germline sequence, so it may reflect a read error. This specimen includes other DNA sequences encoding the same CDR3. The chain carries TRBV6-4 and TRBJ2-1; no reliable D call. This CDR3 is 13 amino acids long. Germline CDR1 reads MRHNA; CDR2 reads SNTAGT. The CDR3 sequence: CASSDNEFNEQFF. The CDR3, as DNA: TGTGCCAGCAGTGACAATGAGTTTAATGAACAGTTCTTC.

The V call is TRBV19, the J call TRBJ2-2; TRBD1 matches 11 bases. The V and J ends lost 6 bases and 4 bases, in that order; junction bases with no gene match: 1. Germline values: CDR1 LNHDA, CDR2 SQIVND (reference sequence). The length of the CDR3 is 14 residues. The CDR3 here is CASRGQGATGELFF. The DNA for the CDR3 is TGTGCCAGTAGAGGACAGGGGGCCACCGGGGAGCTGTTTTTT.

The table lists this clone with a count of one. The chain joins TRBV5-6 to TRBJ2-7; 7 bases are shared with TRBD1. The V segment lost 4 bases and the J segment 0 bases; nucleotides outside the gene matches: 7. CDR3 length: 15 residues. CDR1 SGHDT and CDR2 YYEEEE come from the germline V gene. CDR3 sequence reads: CASSRRRDSSYEQYF. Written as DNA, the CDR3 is TGTGCCAGCAGCCGACGCAGGGACAGCTCCTACGAGCAGTACTTC. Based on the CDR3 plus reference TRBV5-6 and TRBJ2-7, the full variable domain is DAGVTQSPTHLIKTRGQQVTLRCSPKSGHDTVSWYQQALGQGPQFIFQYYEEEERQRGNFPDRFSGHQFPNYSSELNVNALLLGDSALYLCASSRRRDSSYEQYFGPGTRLTVT.

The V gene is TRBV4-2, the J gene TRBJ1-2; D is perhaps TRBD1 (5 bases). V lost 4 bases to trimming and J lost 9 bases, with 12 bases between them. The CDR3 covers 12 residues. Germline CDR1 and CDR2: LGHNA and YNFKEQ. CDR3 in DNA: TGTGCCAGCAGCCTTGGGGGTAGGAGCTACACCTTC. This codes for CASSLGGRSYTF.

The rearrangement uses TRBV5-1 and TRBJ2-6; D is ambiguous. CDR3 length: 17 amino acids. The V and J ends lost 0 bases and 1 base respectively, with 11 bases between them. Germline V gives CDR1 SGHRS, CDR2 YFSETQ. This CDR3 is CASSLVASSSGANVLTF. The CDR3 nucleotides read TGCGCCAGCAGCTTGGTTGCTAGTAGTTCTGGGGCCAACGTCCTGACTTTC.

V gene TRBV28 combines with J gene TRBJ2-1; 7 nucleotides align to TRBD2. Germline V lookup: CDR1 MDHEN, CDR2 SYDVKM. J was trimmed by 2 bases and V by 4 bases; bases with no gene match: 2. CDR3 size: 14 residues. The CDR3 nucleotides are TGTGCCAGCAGTTCAGCGGGGACCTACAATGAGCAGTTCTTC. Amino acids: CASSSAGTYNEQFF.

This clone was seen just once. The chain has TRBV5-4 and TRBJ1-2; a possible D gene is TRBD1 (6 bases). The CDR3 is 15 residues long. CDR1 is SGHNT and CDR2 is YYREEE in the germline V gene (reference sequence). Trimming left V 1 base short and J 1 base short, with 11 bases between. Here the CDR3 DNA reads TGTGCCAGCAGCTTGAAAGGGGGTGATAACTATGGCTACACCTTC. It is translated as CASSLKGGDNYGYTF.

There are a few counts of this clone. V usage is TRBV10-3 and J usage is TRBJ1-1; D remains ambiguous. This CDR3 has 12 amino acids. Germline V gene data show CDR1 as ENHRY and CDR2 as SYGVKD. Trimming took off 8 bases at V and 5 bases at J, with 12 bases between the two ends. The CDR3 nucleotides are TGTGCCATCGGACTGGCAGGAACTGAAGCTTTCTTT. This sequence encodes CAIGLAGTEAFF.

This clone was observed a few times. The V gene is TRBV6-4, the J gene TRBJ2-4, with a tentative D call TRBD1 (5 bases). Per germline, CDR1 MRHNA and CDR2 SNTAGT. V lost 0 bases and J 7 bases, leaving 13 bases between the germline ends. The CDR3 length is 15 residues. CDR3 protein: CASSDSSQGSNIQYF. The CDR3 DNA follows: TGTGCCAGCAGTGACTCGAGTCAGGGATCGAACATTCAGTACTTC.

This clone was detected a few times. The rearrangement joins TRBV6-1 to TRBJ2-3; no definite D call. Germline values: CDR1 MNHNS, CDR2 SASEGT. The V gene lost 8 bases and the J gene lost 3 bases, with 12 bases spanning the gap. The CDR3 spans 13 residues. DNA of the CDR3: TGTGCCAGCCGGGCGGACGTGACAGATACGCAGTATTTT. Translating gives CASRADVTDTQYF.